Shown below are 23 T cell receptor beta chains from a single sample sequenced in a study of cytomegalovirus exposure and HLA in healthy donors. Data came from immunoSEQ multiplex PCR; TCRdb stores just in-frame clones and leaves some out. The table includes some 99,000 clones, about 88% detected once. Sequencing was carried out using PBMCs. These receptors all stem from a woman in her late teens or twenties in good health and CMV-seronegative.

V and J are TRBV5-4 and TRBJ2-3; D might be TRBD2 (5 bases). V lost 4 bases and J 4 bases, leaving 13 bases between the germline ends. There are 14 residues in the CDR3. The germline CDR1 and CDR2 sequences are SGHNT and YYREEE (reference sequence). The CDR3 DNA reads TGTGCCAGCAGCCCTCCGGGGATTGCAGATACGCAGTATTTT. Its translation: CASSPPGIADTQYF.

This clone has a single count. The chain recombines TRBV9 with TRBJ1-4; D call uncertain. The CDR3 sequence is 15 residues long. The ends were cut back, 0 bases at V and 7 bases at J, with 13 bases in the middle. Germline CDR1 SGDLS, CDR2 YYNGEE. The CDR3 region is CASSVGGDRGEKLFF. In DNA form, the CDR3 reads TGTGCCAGCAGCGTAGGAGGAGATCGGGGTGAAAAACTGTTTTTT.

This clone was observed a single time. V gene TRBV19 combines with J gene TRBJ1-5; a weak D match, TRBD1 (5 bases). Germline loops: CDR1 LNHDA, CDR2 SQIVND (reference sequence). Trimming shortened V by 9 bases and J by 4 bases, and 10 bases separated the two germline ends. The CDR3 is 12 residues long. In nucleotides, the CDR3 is TGTGCCAGGTATACAGGTAATCAGCCCCAGCATTTT. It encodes CARYTGNQPQHF.

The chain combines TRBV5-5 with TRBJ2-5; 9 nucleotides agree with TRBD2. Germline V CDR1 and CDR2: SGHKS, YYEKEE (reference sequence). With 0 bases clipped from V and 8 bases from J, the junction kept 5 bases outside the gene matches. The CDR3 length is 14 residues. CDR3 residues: CASSLDLAGPTQYF. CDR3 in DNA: TGTGCCAGCAGCTTGGATCTAGCGGGACCCACCCAGTACTTC.

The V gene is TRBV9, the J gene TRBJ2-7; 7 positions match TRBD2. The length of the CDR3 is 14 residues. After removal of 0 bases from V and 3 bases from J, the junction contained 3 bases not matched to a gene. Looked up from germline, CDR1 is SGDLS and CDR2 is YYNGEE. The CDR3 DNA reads TGTGCCAGCAGCGTAGGTGCTAGCGGCTACGAGCAGTACTTC. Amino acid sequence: CASSVGASGYEQYF.

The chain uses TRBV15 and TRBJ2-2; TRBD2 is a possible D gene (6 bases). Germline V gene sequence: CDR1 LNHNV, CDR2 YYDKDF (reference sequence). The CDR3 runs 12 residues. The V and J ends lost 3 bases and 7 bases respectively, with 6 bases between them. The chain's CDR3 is CATSRRGGELFF. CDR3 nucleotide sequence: TGTGCCACCAGCAGGCGGGGCGGGGAGCTGTTTTTT. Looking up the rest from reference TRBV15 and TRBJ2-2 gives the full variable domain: DAMVIQNPRYQVTQFGKPVTLSCSQTLNHNVMYWYQQKSSQAPKLLFHYYDKDFNNEADTPDNFQSRRPNTSFCFLDIRSPGLGDTAMYLCATSRRGGELFFGEGSRLTVL.

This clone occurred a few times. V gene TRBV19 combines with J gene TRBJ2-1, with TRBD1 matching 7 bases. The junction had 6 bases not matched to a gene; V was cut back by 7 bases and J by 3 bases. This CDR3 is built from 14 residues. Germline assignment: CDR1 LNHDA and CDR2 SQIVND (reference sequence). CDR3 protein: CASTPGTDYNEQFF. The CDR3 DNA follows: TGTGCCAGTACCCCCGGGACAGACTACAATGAGCAGTTCTTC.

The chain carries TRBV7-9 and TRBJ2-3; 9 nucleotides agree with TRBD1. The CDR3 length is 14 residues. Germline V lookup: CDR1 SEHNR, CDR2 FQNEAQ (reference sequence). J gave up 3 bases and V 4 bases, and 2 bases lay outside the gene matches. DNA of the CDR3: TGTGCCAGCAGCTACGGGACAGGGACAGATACGCAGTATTTT. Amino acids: CASSYGTGTDTQYF.

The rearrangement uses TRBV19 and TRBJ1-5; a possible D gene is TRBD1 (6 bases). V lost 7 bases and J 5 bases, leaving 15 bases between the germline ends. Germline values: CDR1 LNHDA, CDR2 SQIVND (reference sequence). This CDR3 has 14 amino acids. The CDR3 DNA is TGTGCCAGTATGGGTACAGGGATACATCAGCCCCAGCATTTT. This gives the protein CASMGTGIHQPQHF.

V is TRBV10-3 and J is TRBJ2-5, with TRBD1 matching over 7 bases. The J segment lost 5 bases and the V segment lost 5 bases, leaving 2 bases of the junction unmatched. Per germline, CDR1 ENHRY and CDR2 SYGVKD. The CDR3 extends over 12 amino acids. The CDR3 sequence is CAISSQGETQYF. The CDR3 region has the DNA TGTGCCATCAGTTCACAGGGGGAGACCCAGTACTTC.

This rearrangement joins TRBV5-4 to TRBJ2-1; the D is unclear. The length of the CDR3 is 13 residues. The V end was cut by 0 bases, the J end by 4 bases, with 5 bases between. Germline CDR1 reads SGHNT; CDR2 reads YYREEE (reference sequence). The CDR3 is CASSLANYNEQFF. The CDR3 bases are TGTGCCAGCAGCTTGGCCAATTACAATGAGCAGTTCTTC.

The CDR3 nucleotides are TGTGCCAGCAGACCCTGGACAGGGGGTGACGAGCAGTACTTC. It is translated as CASRPWTGGDEQYF. The chain combines TRBV13 with TRBJ2-7; 10 bases are shared with TRBD1. The trim removed 6 bases at V and 5 bases at J, leaving 7 bases unmatched. The V gene's germline CDR1 is PRHDT and CDR2 FYEKMQ (reference sequence). The CDR3 loop spans 14 amino acids.

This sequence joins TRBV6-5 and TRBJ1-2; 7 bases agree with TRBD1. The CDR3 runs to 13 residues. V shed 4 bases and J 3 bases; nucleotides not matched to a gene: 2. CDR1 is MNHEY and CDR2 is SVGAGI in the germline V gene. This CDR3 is CASSFDRDYGYTF. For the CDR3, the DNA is TGTGCCAGCAGTTTTGACAGGGACTATGGCTACACCTTC.

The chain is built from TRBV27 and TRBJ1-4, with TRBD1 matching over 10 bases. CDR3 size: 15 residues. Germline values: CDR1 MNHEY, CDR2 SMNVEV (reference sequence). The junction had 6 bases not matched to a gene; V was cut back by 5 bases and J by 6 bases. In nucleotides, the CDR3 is TGTGCCAGCAGTGTTTCCGGGACAGGGGATGAAAAACTGTTTTTT. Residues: CASSVSGTGDEKLFF.

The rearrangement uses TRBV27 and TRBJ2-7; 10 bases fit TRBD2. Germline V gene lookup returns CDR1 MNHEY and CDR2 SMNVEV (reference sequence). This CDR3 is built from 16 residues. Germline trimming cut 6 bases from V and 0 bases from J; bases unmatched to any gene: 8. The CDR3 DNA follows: TGTGCCAGCAGCCCGGAACCTAGCGGGAGCTCCTACGAGCAGTACTTC. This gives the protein CASSPEPSGSSYEQYF.

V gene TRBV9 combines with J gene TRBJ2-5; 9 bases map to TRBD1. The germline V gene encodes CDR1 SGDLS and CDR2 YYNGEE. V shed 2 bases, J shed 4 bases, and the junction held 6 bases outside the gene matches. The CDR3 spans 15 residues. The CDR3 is CASSVGTGPGETQYF. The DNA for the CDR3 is TGTGCCAGCAGCGTTGGGACAGGGCCGGGAGAGACCCAGTACTTC. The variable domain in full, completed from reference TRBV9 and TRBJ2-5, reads DSGVTQTPKHLITATGQRVTLRCSPRSGDLSVYWYQQSLDQGLQFLIQYYNGEERAKGNILERFSAQQFPDLHSELNLSSLELGDSALYFCASSVGTGPGETQYFGPGTRLLVL.

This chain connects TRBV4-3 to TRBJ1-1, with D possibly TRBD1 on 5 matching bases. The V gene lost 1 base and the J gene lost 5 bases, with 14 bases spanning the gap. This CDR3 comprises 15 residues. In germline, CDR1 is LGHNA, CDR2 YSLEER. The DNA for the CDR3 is TGCGCCAGCAGCCAAGTCATCCGGGGGGGGACTGAAGCTTTCTTT. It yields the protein CASSQVIRGGTEAFF.

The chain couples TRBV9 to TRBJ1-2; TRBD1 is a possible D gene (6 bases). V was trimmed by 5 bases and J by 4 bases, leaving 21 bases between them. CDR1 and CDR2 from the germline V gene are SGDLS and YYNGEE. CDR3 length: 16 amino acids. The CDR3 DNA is TGTGCCAGCAGTGAAGCGATGAATACAGGGTCCTATGGCTACACCTTC. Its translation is CASSEAMNTGSYGYTF.

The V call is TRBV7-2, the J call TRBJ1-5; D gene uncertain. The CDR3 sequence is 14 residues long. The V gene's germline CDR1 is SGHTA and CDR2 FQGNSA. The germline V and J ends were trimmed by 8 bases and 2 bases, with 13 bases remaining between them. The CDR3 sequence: CASSGGSGNQPQHF. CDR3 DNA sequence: TGTGCCAGCTCTGGAGGTTCGGGCAATCAGCCCCAGCATTTT. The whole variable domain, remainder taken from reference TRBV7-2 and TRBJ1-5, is GAGVSQSPSNKVTEKGKDVELRCDPISGHTALYWYRQSLGQGLEFLIYFQGNSAPDKSGLPSDRFSAERTGGSVSTLTIQRTQQEDSAVYLCASSGGSGNQPQHFGDGTRLSIL.

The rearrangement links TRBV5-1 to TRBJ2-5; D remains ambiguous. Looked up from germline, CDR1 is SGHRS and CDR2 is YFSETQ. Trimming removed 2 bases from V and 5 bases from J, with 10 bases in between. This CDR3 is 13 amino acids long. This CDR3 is CASSFGPLETQYF. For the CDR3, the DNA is TGCGCCAGCAGCTTTGGCCCCTTGGAGACCCAGTACTTC.

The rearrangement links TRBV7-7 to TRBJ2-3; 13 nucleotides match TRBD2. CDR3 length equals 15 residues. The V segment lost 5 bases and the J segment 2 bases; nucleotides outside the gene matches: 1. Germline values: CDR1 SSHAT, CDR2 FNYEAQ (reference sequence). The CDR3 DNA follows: TGTGCCAGCAGCACTAGCGGGAGGGACACAGATACGCAGTATTTT. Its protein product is CASSTSGRDTDTQYF. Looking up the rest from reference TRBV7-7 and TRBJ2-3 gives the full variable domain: GAGVSQSPRYKVTKRGQDVTLRCDPISSHATLYWYQQALGQGPEFLTYFNYEAQPDKSGLPSDRFSAERPEGSISTLTIQRTEQRDSAMYRCASSTSGRDTDTQYFGPGTRLTVL.

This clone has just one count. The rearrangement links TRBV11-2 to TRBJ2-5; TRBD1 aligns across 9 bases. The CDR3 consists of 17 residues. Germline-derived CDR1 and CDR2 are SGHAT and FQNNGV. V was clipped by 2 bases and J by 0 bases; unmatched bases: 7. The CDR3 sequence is CASSLKPGTGYQETQYF. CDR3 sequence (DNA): TGTGCCAGCAGCTTAAAGCCCGGGACAGGGTACCAAGAGACCCAGTACTTC.

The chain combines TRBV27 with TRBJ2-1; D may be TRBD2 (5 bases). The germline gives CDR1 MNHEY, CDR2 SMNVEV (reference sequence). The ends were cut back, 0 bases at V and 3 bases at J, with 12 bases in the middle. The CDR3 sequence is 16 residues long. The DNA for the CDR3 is TGTGCCAGCAGTTTATCCCCAGAGGGCAGCTACAATGAGCAGTTCTTC. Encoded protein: CASSLSPEGSYNEQFF.